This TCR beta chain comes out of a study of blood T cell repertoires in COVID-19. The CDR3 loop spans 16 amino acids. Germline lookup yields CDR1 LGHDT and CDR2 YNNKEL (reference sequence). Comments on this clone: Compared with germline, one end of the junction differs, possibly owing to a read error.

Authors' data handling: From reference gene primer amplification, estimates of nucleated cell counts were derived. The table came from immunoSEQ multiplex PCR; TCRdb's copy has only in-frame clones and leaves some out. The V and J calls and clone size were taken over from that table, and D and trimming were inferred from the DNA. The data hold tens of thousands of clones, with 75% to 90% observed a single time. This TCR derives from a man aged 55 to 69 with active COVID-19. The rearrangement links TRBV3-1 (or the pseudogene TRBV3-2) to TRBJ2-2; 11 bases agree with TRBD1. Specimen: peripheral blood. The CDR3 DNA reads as TGTGCCAGCAGGCTGGGGACAGGGGGGAACGCCGGGGAGCTGTTTTTT. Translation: CASRLGTGGNAGELFF.